Sequencing of this T cell receptor beta chain was carried out in a study of cytomegalovirus exposure and HLA in healthy donors. Study details: The study placed approximately 80% of its 398 genotyped donors in the Caucasian-associated ancestry cluster.

In the case of this clone: Its antigen is unidentified.

With 60 Vbeta and 13 Jbeta primers, the PCR was carried out. The table came from immunoSEQ multiplex PCR; TCRdb's copy has only in-frame clones and leaves some out. The sample includes more than 75,000 clones, roughly 79% of them seen just once. CDR1 and CDR2 (germline): SGHTA, FQGNSA. The CDR3 contains 16 residues. Trimming removed 3 bases from V and 9 bases from J; junction bases left unmatched: 8. Study results and limitations: The study listed 150 to 200 cytomegalovirus-associated TCR beta chains. A prior analysis recorded that most TCR beta V segments were productive about 90% or about 30% of the time.

The receptor was derived from a woman aged 35 to 49 in good health and CMV-seronegative. The rearrangement links TRBV7-2 to TRBJ2-7; TRBD2 agrees at 16 bases. The sequencing input was PBMCs. CDR3 sequence: CASSFPGTSGGAGQYF. The CDR3 DNA follows: TGTGCCAGCAGCTTCCCCGGGACTAGCGGGGGGGCGGGGCAGTACTTC. The full variable domain, in which reference TRBV7-2 and TRBJ2-7 provide the parts outside the CDR3, is GAGVSQSPSNKVTEKGKDVELRCDPISGHTALYWYRQSLGQGLEFLIYFQGNSAPDKSGLPSDRFSAERTGGSVSTLTIQRTQQEDSAVYLCASSFPGTSGGAGQYFGPGTRLTVT.